Presented here are 30 T cell receptor beta chains from one specimen sequenced in a study of identical twins. TCRdb fed the 5' RACE reads into MiXCR, producing one record per CDR3 protein. The data show 250,000 or so distinct CDR3 sequences, about 7% seen once. The sample was also linked to a second study, of yellow fever vaccine responses in identical twins.

Sample: memory (CD45RO+) T cells sorted from blood. The receptors come from a woman aged 18-29 years in good health.

The chain is built from TRBV7-2 and TRBJ1-1; D not certain. The V end lost 1 base, the J end lost 3 bases, and 9 bases lay between the germline ends. This CDR3 region has 14 residues. The germline V gene has CDR1 SGHTA and CDR2 FQGNSA. CDR3 nucleotide sequence: TGTGCCAGCAGCTTAGGGGTTCAGGACACTGAAGCTTTCTTT. Translating it yields CASSLGVQDTEAFF.

The chain uses TRBV14 and TRBJ2-1; possible D gene TRBD1, 5 bases. The germline V gene has CDR1 SGHDN and CDR2 FVKESK. The CDR3 totals 15 residues. The V end was cut by 3 bases, the J end by 5 bases, with 14 bases between. DNA for the CDR3: TGTGCCAGCAGCCAGGGGTCGACAGCCGACAATGAGCAGTTCTTC. Protein: CASSQGSTADNEQFF.

Many counts were recorded for this clonotype. V gene TRBV5-1 combines with J gene TRBJ2-1; TRBD2 matches at 8 bases. This CDR3 has 16 residues. V trimming: 4 bases; J trimming: 6 bases; junction bases outside the gene matches: 12. The germline CDR1 and CDR2 sequences are SGHRS and YFSETQ. The CDR3 reads CASSPGLASGGNEQFF. The CDR3 DNA is TGCGCCAGCAGCCCCGGACTAGCCTCGGGGGGCAATGAGCAGTTCTTC.

This clonotype has a handful of counts. V is TRBV24-1 and J is TRBJ2-7; 9 positions agree with TRBD1. The length of the CDR3 is 15 residues. The V gene end was trimmed by 3 bases and the J gene end by 6 bases; junction bases not matched to a gene: 8. The germline V gene encodes CDR1 KGHDR and CDR2 SFDVKD. The CDR3 DNA follows: TGTGCCACCAGTGATCTGGGGACAGGGTTGGGCGAGCAGTACGTC. Its protein product is CATSDLGTGLGEQYV.

This clonotype has only a few counts. The chain combines TRBV6-5 with TRBJ2-4, with 7 bases that match TRBD2. The CDR3 spans 16 residues. J gave up 0 bases and V 0 bases, and 2 bases lay outside the gene matches. Germline values: CDR1 MNHEY, CDR2 SVGAGI. Here the CDR3 DNA reads TGTGCCAGCAGTTACTCGCTAGCGGTAGCCAAAAACATTCAGTACTTC. This translates into CASSYSLAVAKNIQYF.

Only a few counts were recorded for this clonotype. V is TRBV3-1 and J is TRBJ1-5, with TRBD1 matching 8 bases. The germline CDR1 and CDR2 sequences are LGHDT and YNNKEL (reference sequence). V lost 5 bases and J lost 6; bases outside the gene matches: 6. This CDR3 is 14 amino acids long. CDR3: CASSVGQGGQPQHF. The CDR3 DNA is TGTGCCAGCAGCGTCGGACAGGGAGGTCAGCCCCAGCATTTT.

This clonotype was seen repeatedly, ten times or more. The chain has TRBV12-3 or TRBV12-4 and TRBJ1-4, with D perhaps matching TRBD1 (5 bases). Trimming removed 5 bases from V and 15 bases from J, with 19 bases in between. CDR3 length: 13 residues. In nucleotides, the CDR3 is TGTGCCAGCAGTCTAGGACAAGGTCAGGTTTTGTTTTTT. Translating it yields CASSLGQGQVLFF.

At least ten counts were recorded for this clonotype. The V gene is TRBV12-3 or TRBV12-4, the J gene TRBJ1-1; D gene ambiguous. The CDR3 is 12 residues long. Trimming pared 6 bases from V and 1 base from J, leaving 6 bases between. The CDR3 loop is CASRPGNTEAFF. CDR3 sequence (DNA): TGTGCCAGCAGACCAGGGAACACTGAAGCTTTCTTT.

This clonotype was observed at least ten times. CDR3 bases: TGTGCCAGCAGTTACGACCGGTGGGGGACTGGAAACACCATATATTTT. Translation gives CASSYDRWGTGNTIYF. The rearrangement uses TRBV6-5 and TRBJ1-3; maybe TRBD1 (5 bases). Trimming took 2 bases from V and 2 from J, leaving 13 bases between them. This CDR3 is 16 amino acids long. Germline V CDR1 and CDR2: MNHEY, SVGAGI.

This clonotype was seen more than once but under ten times. This chain uses TRBV5-5 with TRBJ2-1; 8 bases match TRBD2. V gave up 2 bases and J gave up 6 bases; unmatched junction bases: 7. This CDR3 has 15 amino acids. Germline V gene data show CDR1 as SGHKS and CDR2 as YYEKEE (reference sequence). CDR3 nucleotides: TGTGCCAGCAGCTTTTTCGGGGGGGCGGCCAATGAGCAGTTCTTC. Amino acids: CASSFFGGAANEQFF.

The V gene is TRBV15, the J gene TRBJ2-7; tentatively, D is TRBD1 or TRBD2 (5 bases each). V lost 8 bases to trimming and J lost 1 base, with 12 bases between them. Looked up from germline, CDR1 is LNHNV and CDR2 is YYDKDF (reference sequence). This CDR3 has 13 residues. CDR3 nucleotide sequence: TGTGCCACCCCCTCTGGGGGTTCCTACGAGCAGTACGTC. Amino acid sequence: CATPSGGSYEQYV.

This clonotype was detected many times. V and J are TRBV7-2 and TRBJ1-1, with 9 bases fitting TRBD1. In germline, CDR1 is SGHTA, CDR2 FQGNSA. The CDR3 has 15 amino acids. V gave up 5 bases and J gave up 0 bases; unmatched junction bases: 4. The CDR3 nucleotides read TGTGCCAGCAGCCCTGGACAGGGGATGAACACTGAAGCTTTCTTT. Translated, it gives CASSPGQGMNTEAFF.

This clonotype was seen ten or more times. The chain is built from TRBV5-6 and TRBJ2-3, with 14 bases aligning to TRBD2. In germline, CDR1 is SGHDT, CDR2 YYEEEE. V shed 10 bases and J 8 bases; nucleotides not matched to a gene: 9. The CDR3 is 14 residues long. CDR3: CASRGLAGGGTQYF. DNA for the CDR3: TGTGCCTCCCGAGGACTAGCGGGAGGAGGTACGCAGTATTTT.

This clonotype was recorded many times. V and J are TRBV12-3 or TRBV12-4 and TRBJ1-5, with D unresolved. Trimming took off 7 bases at V and 0 bases at J, with 10 bases between the two ends. CDR3 length: 14 amino acids. The DNA for the CDR3 is TGTGCCAGCAACATGAGAAATAGCAATCAGCCCCAGCATTTT. It yields the protein CASNMRNSNQPQHF.

This clonotype was detected a few times. V gene TRBV3-1 combines with J gene TRBJ1-6; maybe TRBD1 (6 bases). The CDR3 is made up of 17 amino acids. Trimming left V 4 bases short and J 9 bases short, with 22 bases between. CDR1 and CDR2 (germline): LGHDT, YNNKEL (reference sequence). The CDR3 region is CASSPNRPGVGGSPLHF. DNA of the CDR3: TGTGCCAGCAGCCCCAACAGGCCAGGGGTTGGGGGTTCACCCCTCCACTTT.

This clonotype came up a few times. The rearrangement uses TRBV21-1 and TRBJ2-6; the D call of TRBD1 is as the table states it, not checked on the DNA. TRBV21-1 is shown as a pseudogene. The CDR3 consists of 19 residues. The CDR3 loop is CASSKTQGGRPSGANVLTF. In DNA form, the CDR3 reads TGTGCCAGCAGCAAAACCCAGGGGGGGCGGCCATCTGGGGCCAACGTCCTGACTTTC.

This clonotype was recorded at least ten times. This chain links TRBV20-1 with TRBJ2-2, with 7 bases that match TRBD1. The V and J ends lost 6 bases and 0 bases, in that order; junction bases with no gene match: 7. The germline V gene encodes CDR1 DFQATT and CDR2 SNEGSKA (reference sequence). The CDR3 has 15 amino acids. CDR3 sequence (DNA): TGCAGTGCCAAAACCGGGACAGCGAACACCGGGGAGCTGTTTTTT. Its translation is CSAKTGTANTGELFF.

This clonotype has only a few counts. This rearrangement joins TRBV10-3 to TRBJ1-2; 7 nucleotides agree with TRBD1. The CDR3 spans 15 residues. V was pared by 4 bases and J by 0 bases, with 5 bases of the junction left unmatched. The V gene's germline CDR1 is ENHRY and CDR2 SYGVKD. The CDR3 here is CAISAGTEANYGYTF. CDR3 DNA sequence: TGTGCCATCAGTGCCGGGACAGAAGCTAACTATGGCTACACCTTC.

This clonotype appeared many times. The chain couples TRBV28 to TRBJ2-1; no firm D call. Germline V gives CDR1 MDHEN, CDR2 SYDVKM. Trimming left V 6 bases short and J 2 bases short, with 14 bases between. This CDR3 contains 15 residues. The CDR3 loop is CASRTRIGTYNEQFF. Here the CDR3 DNA reads TGTGCCAGCAGAACCAGGATAGGTACCTACAATGAGCAGTTCTTC.

The chain employs TRBV18 and TRBJ2-7, with 14 bases lining up with TRBD2. This CDR3 is 16 amino acids long. Looked up from germline, CDR1 is KGHSH and CDR2 is LQKENI. V lost 0 bases to trimming and J lost 4 bases; unmatched junction nucleotides: 2. The CDR3 DNA follows: TGTGCCAGCTCACCACCGAGACTAGCGGGAGGGTACGAGCAGTACTTC. As protein: CASSPPRLAGGYEQYF.

This clonotype appeared a few times. V gene TRBV20-1 combines with J gene TRBJ2-3, with 12 nucleotides matching TRBD2. CDR1 is DFQATT, CDR2 SNEGSKA, per germline (reference sequence). The CDR3 has 14 residues. Trimming took 8 bases from V and 2 from J; bases not matched to a gene: 5. The CDR3 here is CSTRLAGATDTQYF. CDR3 in DNA: TGCAGTACACGACTAGCGGGGGCCACAGATACGCAGTATTTT.

This clonotype showed up many times. The V gene is TRBV12-3 or TRBV12-4, the J gene TRBJ2-3; TRBD1 agrees at 9 bases. There are 16 residues in the CDR3. V was pared by 5 bases and J by 4 bases, with 10 bases of the junction left unmatched. In DNA form, the CDR3 reads TGTGCCAGCAGTATCCCCGGGACAGGGAGATCAGATACGCAGTATTTT. The encoded protein is CASSIPGTGRSDTQYF.

This clonotype occurred a few times. The chain combines TRBV27 with TRBJ2-5; perhaps TRBD1 as D (6 bases). This CDR3 comprises 14 residues. The germline V gene encodes CDR1 MNHEY and CDR2 SMNVEV (reference sequence). The V and J ends lost 4 bases and 5 bases respectively, with 14 bases between them. The CDR3 DNA reads as TGTGCCAGCAGTTCCGCCGGGACATCTGAGACCCAGTACTTC. Translating gives CASSSAGTSETQYF.

This clonotype was observed a handful of times. This chain joins TRBV24-1 and TRBJ1-5; weak D call: TRBD1 (6 bases). There are 16 residues in the CDR3. V was pared by 9 bases and J by 1 base, with 18 bases between. Germline-derived CDR1 and CDR2 are KGHDR and SFDVKD. Here the CDR3 reads CATGGGAGESNQPQHF. The CDR3 nucleotides are TGTGCCACCGGAGGGGGGGCAGGAGAAAGCAATCAGCCCCAGCATTTT.

This chain uses TRBV5-4 with TRBJ2-4; D is ambiguous. The V gene's germline CDR1 is SGHNT and CDR2 YYREEE (reference sequence). V was trimmed by 1 base and J by 1 base, leaving 12 bases between them. The CDR3 is 16 residues long. Here the CDR3 DNA reads TGTGCCAGCAGCTTGAGCTCGACGTTGGCCAAAAACATTCAGTACTTC. Translation gives CASSLSSTLAKNIQYF.

In its sample, this clonotype was seen a few times. The chain is built from TRBV2 and TRBJ2-3, with 10 bases identical to TRBD1. CDR1 is SNHLY, CDR2 FYNNEI, per germline. The V gene end was trimmed by 5 bases and the J gene end by 3 bases; junction bases not matched to a gene: 11. The CDR3 totals 17 residues. The CDR3 nucleotides read TGTGCCAGCAGTAGGAGCAACCGGGACAGGGGAACAGATACGCAGTATTTT. Encoded protein: CASSRSNRDRGTDTQYF.

Ten or more counts support this clonotype. The chain employs TRBV12-3 or TRBV12-4 and TRBJ1-4; D uncertain. Trimming stripped 9 bases from V and 5 bases from J, with 19 bases between. The CDR3 consists of 15 residues. The CDR3 reads CASSVTSTINEKLFF. In DNA, the CDR3 is TGTGCCAGTTCAGTGACGTCCACCATCAATGAAAAACTGTTTTTT.

This clonotype was detected many times. The J gene is TRBJ2-1, the V gene TRBV7-9, with 9 bases matching TRBD1. The CDR3 loop spans 17 amino acids. The germline V gene has CDR1 SEHNR and CDR2 FQNEAQ (reference sequence). Germline trimming cut 5 bases from V and 0 bases from J; bases unmatched to any gene: 8. CDR3 residues: CASSLGTGMSSYNEQFF. Here the CDR3 DNA reads TGTGCCAGCAGCCTCGGGACAGGGATGAGCTCCTACAATGAGCAGTTCTTC.

The sample holds a few counts of this clonotype. The chain couples TRBV10-3 to TRBJ2-7, with 10 bases aligning to TRBD2. The germline CDR1 and CDR2 sequences are ENHRY and SYGVKD. The CDR3 length is 13 residues. Trimming cost V 6 bases and J 7 bases; bases outside gene matches: 6. The CDR3 bases are TGTGCCATCAGAGCAGCGGGGGGGTATGAGCAGTACGTC. As protein: CAIRAAGGYEQYV.

This clonotype has a count of ten or more. This chain links TRBV7-9 with TRBJ1-2, with TRBD1 matching over 8 bases. V dropped 3 bases and J dropped 0; count of bases not matched to a gene: 6. The CDR3 totals 16 residues. Germline CDR1 reads SEHNR; CDR2 reads FQNEAQ (reference sequence). CDR3 in DNA: TGTGCCAGCAGCTTGCGACAGGGGACAGCTAACTATGGCTACACCTTC. Protein: CASSLRQGTANYGYTF.